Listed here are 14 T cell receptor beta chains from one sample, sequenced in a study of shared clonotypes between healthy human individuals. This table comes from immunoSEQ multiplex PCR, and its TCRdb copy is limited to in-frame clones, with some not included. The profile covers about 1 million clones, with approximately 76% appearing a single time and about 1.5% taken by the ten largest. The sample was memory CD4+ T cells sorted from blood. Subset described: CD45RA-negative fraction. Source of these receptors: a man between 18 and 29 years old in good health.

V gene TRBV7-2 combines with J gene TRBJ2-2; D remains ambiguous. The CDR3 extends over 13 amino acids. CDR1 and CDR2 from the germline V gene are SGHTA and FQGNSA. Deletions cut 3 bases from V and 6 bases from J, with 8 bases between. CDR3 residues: CASSFSVSGELFF. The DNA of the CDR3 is TGTGCCAGCAGCTTCTCCGTCTCCGGGGAGCTGTTTTTT.

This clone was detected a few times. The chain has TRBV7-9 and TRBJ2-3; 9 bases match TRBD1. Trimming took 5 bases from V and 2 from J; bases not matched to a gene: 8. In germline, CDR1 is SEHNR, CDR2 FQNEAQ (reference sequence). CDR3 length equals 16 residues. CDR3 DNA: TGTGCCAGCAGCCTAAGCGGGACAGGGCTCACAGATACGCAGTATTTT. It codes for CASSLSGTGLTDTQYF.

CDR3 nucleotide sequence: TGTGCCAGCAGCGGGGGACAGGGGGCCTATGGCTACACCTTC. It encodes CASSGGQGAYGYTF. This chain joins TRBV5-4 and TRBJ1-2, with TRBD1 matching over 12 bases. Germline-derived CDR1 and CDR2 are SGHNT and YYREEE (reference sequence). V trimming: 4 bases; J trimming: 4 bases; junction bases outside the gene matches: 2. The CDR3 has 14 residues.

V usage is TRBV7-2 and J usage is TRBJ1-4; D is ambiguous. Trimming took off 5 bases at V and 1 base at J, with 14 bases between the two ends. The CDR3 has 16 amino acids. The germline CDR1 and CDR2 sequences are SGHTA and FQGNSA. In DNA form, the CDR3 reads TGTGCCAGCAGCCGCGGACCGTCGGGAACTAATGAAAAACTGTTTTTT. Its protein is CASSRGPSGTNEKLFF.

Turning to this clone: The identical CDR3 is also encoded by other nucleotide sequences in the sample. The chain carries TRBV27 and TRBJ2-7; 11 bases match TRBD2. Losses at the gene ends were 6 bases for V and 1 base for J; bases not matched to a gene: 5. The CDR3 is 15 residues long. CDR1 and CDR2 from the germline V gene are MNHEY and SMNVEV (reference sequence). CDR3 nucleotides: TGTGCCAGCAGCCTTACTAGCGGGGGATCCTACGAGCAGTACTTC. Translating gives CASSLTSGGSYEQYF.

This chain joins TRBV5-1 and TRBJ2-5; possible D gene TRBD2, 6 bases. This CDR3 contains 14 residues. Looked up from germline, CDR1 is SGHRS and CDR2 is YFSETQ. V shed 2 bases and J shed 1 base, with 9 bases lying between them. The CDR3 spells CASSFGGRQETQYF. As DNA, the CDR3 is TGCGCCAGCAGCTTCGGAGGGCGCCAAGAGACCCAGTACTTC.

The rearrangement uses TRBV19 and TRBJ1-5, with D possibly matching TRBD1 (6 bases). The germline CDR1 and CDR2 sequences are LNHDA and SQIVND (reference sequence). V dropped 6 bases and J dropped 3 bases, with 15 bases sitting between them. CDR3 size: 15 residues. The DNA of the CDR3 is TGTGCCAGTAGCATATCAGGACAGCTCAATCAGCCCCAGCATTTT. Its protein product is CASSISGQLNQPQHF.

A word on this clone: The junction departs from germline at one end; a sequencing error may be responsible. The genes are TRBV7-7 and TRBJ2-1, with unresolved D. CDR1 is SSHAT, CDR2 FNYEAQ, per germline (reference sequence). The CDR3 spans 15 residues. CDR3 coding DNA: TGTGCTAGCAGCCCCACTATTAGCTCCTACAATGAGCAGTTCTTC. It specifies CASSPTISSYNEQFF. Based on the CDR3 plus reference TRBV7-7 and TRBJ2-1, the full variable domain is GAGVSQSPRYKVTKRGQDVTLRCDPISSHATLYWYQQALGQGPEFLTYFNYEAQPDKSGLPSDRFSAERPEGSISTLTIQRTEQRDSAMYRCASSPTISSYNEQFFGPGTRLTVL.

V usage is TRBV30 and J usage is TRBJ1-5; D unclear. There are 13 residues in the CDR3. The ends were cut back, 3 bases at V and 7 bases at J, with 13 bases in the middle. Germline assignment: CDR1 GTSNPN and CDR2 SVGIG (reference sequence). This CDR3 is CAWSGGIEQPQHF. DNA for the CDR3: TGTGCCTGGAGCGGAGGGATTGAACAGCCCCAGCATTTT.

The CDR3 loop is CASSTTIPQGSSNQPQHF. Here the CDR3 DNA reads TGTGCCAGTAGTACGACCATACCCCAGGGTAGTAGCAATCAGCCCCAGCATTTT. The chain recombines TRBV19 with TRBJ1-5; tentatively, D is TRBD1 (5 bases). The CDR3 consists of 18 residues. Germline lookup yields CDR1 LNHDA and CDR2 SQIVND (reference sequence). V lost 4 bases and J 0 bases, leaving 19 bases between the germline ends.

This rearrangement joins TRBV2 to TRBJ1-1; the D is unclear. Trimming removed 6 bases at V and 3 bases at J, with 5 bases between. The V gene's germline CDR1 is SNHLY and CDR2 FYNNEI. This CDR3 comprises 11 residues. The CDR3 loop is CASRVYTEAFF. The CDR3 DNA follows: TGTGCCAGCAGAGTCTACACTGAAGCTTTCTTT.

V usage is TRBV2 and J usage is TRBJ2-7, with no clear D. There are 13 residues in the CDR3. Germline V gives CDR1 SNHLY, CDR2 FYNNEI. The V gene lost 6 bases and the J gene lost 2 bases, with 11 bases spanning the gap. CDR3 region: CASSQQEPYEQYF. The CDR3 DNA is TGTGCCAGCAGCCAACAAGAACCCTACGAGCAGTACTTC.

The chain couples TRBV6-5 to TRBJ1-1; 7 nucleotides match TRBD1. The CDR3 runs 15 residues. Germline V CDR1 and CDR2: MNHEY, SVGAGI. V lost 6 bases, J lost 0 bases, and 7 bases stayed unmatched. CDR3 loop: CASRRLTGMNTEAFF. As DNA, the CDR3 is TGTGCCAGCAGACGGTTGACAGGGATGAACACTGAAGCTTTCTTT.

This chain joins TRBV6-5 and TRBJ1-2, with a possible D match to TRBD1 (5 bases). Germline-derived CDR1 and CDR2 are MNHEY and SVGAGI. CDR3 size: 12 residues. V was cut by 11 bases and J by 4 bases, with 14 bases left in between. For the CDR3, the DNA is TGTGCCTGCCGGAGGGACGGCTATGGCTACACCTTC. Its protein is CACRRDGYGYTF.